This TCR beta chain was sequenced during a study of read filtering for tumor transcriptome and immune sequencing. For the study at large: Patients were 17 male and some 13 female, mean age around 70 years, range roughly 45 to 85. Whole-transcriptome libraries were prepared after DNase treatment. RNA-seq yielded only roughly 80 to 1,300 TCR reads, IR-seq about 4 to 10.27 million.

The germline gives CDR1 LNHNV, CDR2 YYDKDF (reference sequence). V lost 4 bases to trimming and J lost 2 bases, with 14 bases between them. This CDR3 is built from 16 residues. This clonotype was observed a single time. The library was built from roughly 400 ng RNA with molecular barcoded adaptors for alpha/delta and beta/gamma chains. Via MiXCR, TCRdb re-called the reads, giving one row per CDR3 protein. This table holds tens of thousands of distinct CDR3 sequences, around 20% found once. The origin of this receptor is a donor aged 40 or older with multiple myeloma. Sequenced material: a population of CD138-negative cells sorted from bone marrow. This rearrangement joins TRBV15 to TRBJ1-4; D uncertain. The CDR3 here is CATSIADAGTNEKLFF. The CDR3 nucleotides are TGTGCCACCAGCATTGCAGATGCGGGTACTAATGAAAAACTGTTTTTT.